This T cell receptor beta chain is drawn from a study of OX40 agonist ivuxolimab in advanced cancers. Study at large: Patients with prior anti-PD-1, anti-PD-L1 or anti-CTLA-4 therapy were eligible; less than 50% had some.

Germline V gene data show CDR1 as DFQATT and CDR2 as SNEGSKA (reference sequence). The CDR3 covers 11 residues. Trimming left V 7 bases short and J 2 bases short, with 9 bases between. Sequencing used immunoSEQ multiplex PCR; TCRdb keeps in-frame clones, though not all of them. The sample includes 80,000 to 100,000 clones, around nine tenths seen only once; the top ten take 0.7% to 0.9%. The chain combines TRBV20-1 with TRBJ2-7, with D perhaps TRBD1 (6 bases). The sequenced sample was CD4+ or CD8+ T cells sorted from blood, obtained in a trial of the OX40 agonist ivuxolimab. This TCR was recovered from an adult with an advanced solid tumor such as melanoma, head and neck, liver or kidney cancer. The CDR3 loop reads CSVGGTYEQYF. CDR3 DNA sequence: TGCAGTGTAGGGGGTACCTACGAGCAGTACTTC.